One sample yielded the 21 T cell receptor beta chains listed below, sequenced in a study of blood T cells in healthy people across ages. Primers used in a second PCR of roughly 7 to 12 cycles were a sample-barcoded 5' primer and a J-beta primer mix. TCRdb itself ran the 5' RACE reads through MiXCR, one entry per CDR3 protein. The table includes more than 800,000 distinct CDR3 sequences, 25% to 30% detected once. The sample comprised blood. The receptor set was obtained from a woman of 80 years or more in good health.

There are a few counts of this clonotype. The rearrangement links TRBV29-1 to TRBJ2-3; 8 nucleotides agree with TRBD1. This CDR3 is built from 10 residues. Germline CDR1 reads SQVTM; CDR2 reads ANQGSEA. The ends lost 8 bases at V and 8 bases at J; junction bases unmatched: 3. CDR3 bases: TGCAGCACACAGGGGGGTACGCAGTATTTT. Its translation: CSTQGGTQYF.

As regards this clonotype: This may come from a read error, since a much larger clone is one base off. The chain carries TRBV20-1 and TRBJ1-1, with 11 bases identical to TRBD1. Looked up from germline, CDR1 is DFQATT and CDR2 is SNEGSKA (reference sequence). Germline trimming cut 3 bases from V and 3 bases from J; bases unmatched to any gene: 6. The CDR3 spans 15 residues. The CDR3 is CSASPGTGGDTEAFF. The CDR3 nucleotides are TGCAGTGCTAGCCCCGGGACAGGGGGGGACACTGAAGCTTTCTTT.

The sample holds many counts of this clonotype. CDR3 loop: CSAEGAAETQYF. The CDR3 DNA sequence: TGCAGTGCTGAGGGGGCGGCGGAGACCCAGTACTTC. J is TRBJ2-5 and V is TRBV20-1, with TRBD1 matching over 7 bases. From germline, CDR1 is DFQATT and CDR2 SNEGSKA (reference sequence). There are 12 residues in the CDR3. V gave up 5 bases and J gave up 5 bases; unmatched junction bases: 5.

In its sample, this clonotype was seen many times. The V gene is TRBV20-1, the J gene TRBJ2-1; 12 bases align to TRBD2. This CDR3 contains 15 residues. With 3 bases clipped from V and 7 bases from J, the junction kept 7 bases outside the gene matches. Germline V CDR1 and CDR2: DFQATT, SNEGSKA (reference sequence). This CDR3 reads CSARIPSGGANEQFF. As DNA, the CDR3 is TGCAGTGCTAGGATACCTAGCGGGGGGGCAAATGAGCAGTTCTTC.

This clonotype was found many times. DNA of the CDR3: TGTGCCAGCAGTTCAACCGGACTAGCGGGGGGACCCCCCGAGCAGTACTTC. Protein: CASSSTGLAGGPPEQYF. The V and J genes are TRBV6-5 and TRBJ2-7; 14 positions agree with TRBD2. Germline assignment: CDR1 MNHEY and CDR2 SVGAGI. The V and J ends lost 4 bases and 6 bases, in that order; junction bases with no gene match: 11. This CDR3 has 17 amino acids.

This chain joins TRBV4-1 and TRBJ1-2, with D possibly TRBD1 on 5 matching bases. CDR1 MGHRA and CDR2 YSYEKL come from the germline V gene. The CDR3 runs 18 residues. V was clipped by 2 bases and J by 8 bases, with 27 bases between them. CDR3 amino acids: CASSQTLIPGPGNAGYTF. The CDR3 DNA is TGCGCCAGCAGCCAAACCCTGATTCCGGGACCCGGGAACGCGGGCTACACCTTC.

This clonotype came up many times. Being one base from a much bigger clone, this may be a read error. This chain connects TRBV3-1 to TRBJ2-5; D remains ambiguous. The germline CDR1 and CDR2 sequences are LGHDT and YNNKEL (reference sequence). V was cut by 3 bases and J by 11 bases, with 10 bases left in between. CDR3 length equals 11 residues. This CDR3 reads CASSHRFEQYF. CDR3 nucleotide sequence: TGTGCCAGCAGCCACAGGTTTGAGCAGTACTTC.

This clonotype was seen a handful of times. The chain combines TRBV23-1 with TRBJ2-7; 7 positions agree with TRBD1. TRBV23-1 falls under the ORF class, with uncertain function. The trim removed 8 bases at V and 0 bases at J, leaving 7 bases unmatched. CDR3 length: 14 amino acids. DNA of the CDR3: TGCGCCAGCGACGACAGGGAACGCTCCTACGAGCAGTACTTC. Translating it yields CASDDRERSYEQYF.

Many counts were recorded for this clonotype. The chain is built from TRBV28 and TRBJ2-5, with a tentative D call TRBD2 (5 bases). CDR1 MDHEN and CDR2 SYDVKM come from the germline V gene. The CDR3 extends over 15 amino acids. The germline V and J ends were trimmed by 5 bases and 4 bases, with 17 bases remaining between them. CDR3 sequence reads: CASSRDQTLAETQYF. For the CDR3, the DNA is TGTGCCAGCAGTCGGGATCAGACTTTGGCAGAGACCCAGTACTTC.

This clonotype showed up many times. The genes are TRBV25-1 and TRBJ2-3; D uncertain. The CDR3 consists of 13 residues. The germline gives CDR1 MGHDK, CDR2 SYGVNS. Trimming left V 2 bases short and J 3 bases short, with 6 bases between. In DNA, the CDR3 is TGTGCCAGCAGTGAAGGTCTGACAGATACGCAGTATTTT. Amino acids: CASSEGLTDTQYF.

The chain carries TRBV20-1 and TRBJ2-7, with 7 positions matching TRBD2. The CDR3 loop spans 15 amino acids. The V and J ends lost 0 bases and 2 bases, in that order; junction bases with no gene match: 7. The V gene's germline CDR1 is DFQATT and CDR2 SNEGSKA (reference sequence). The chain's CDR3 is CSARDIREGTYEQYF. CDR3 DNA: TGCAGTGCTAGAGATATCAGGGAGGGGACCTACGAGCAGTACTTC.

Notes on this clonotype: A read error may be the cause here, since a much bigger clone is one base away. CDR3 residues: CASSFTRDLTDTQYF. The CDR3 nucleotides are TGCGCCAGCAGCTTCACACGCGACCTCACAGATACGCAGTATTTT. The chain uses TRBV5-1 and TRBJ2-3; D gene unclear. Germline CDR1 SGHRS, CDR2 YFSETQ. This CDR3 region has 15 residues. The ends were cut back, 2 bases at V and 2 bases at J, with 12 bases in the middle.

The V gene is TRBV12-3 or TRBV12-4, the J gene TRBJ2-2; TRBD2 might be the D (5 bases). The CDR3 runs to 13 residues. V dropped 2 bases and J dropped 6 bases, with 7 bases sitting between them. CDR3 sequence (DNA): TGTGCCAGCAGTTTATACGGGGCCGGGGAGCTGTTTTTT. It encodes CASSLYGAGELFF.

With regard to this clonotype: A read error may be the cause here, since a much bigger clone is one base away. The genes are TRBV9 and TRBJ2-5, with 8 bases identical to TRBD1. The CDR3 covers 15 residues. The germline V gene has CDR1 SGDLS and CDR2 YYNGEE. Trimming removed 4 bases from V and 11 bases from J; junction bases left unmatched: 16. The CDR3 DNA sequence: TGTGCCAGCAGCCCACAGGACAGGGCCCACAATGAGCAGTACTTC. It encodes CASSPQDRAHNEQYF.

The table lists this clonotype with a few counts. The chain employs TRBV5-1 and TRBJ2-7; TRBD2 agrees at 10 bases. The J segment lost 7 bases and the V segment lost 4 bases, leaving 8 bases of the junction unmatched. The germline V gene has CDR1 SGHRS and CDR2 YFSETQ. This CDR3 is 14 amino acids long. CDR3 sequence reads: CASSGTSEGHEQYF. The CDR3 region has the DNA TGCGCCAGCAGCGGGACTAGCGAGGGGCATGAGCAGTACTTC.

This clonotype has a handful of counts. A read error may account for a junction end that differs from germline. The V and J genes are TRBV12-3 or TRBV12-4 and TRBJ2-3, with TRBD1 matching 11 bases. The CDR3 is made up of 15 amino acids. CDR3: CASSQRTGGTDAQYF. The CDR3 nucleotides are TGTGCCAGCAGCCAACGGACAGGGGGCACAGATGCGCAGTATTTT.

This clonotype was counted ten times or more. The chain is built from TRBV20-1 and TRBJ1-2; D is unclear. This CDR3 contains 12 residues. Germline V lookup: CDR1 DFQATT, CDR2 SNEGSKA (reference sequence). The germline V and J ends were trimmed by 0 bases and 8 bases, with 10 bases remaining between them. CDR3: CSARDHRLGYTF. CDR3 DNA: TGCAGTGCTAGAGATCATAGGTTGGGCTACACCTTC.

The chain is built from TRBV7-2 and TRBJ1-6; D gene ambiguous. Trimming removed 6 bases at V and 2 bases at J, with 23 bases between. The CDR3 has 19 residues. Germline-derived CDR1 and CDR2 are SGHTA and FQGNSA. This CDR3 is CASSRLLPGTQTYNSPLHF. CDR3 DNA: TGTGCCAGCAGTCGCCTTCTACCGGGCACCCAGACCTATAATTCACCCCTCCACTTT.

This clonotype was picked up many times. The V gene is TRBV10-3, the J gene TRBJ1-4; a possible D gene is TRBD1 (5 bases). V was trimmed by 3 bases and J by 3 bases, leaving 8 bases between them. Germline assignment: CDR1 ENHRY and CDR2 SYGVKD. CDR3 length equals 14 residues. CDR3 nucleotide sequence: TGTGCCATCAGTGACGGGACTTCTAATGAAAAACTGTTTTTT. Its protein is CAISDGTSNEKLFF.

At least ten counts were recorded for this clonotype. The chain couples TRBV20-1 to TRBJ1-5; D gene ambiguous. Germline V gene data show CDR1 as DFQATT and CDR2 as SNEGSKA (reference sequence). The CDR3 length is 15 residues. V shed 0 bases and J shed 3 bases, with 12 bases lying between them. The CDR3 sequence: CSAREGTETNQPQHF. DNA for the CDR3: TGCAGTGCTAGAGAAGGCACCGAGACCAATCAGCCCCAGCATTTT.

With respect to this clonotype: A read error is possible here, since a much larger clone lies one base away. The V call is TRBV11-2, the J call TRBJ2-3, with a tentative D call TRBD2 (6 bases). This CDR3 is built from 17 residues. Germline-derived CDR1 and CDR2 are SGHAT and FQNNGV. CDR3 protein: CAGSPGLQELNTDTQYF. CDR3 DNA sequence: TGTGCCGGCAGCCCGGGACTCCAAGAACTAAATACAGATACGCAGTATTTT.